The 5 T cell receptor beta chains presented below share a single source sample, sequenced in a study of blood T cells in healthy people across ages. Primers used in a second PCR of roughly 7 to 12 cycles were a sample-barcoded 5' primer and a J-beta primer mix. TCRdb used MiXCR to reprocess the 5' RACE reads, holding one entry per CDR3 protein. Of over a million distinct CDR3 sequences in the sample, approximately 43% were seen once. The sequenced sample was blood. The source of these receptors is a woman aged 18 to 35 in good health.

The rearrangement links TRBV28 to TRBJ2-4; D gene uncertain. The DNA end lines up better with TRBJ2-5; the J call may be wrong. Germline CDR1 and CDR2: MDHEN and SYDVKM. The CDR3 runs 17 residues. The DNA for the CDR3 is TGTGCCAGCAGTTTGATGCGACACCAACCAGCCCAAGAGACCCAGTACTTC. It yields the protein CASSLMRHQPAQETQYF.

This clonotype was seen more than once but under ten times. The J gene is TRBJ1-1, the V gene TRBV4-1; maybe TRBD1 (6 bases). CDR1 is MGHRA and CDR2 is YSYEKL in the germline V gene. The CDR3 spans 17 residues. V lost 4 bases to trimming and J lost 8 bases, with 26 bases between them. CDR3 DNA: TGCGCCAGCAGCCGCGACATCTTAACAGGGACCCGGGGAGAAGCTTTCTTT. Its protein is CASSRDILTGTRGEAFF.

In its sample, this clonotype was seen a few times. CDR3 amino acids: CASSLEPHPLYGYTF. The CDR3 coding sequence is TGTGCCAGCAGCTTAGAGCCTCACCCGCTCTATGGCTACACCTTC. The chain links TRBV7-2 to TRBJ1-2; D uncertain. The CDR3 is 15 residues long. Trimming removed 1 base from V and 4 bases from J, with 13 bases in between. From germline, CDR1 is SGHTA and CDR2 FQGNSA.

The chain's CDR3 is CASSLSGRDTDTQYF. CDR3 coding DNA: TGCGCCAGCAGCTTGTCTGGCAGGGACACAGATACGCAGTATTTT. The chain combines TRBV5-1 with TRBJ2-3, with D possibly TRBD1 on 5 matching bases. Germline loops: CDR1 SGHRS, CDR2 YFSETQ. The germline V and J ends were trimmed by 1 base and 2 bases, with 11 bases remaining between them. The CDR3 covers 15 residues. The variable domain in full, completed from reference TRBV5-1 and TRBJ2-3, reads KAGVTQTPRYLIKTRGQQVTLSCSPISGHRSVSWYQQTPGQGLQFLFEYFSETQRNKGNFPGRFSGRQFSNSRSEMNVSTLELGDSALYLCASSLSGRDTDTQYFGPGTRLTVL.

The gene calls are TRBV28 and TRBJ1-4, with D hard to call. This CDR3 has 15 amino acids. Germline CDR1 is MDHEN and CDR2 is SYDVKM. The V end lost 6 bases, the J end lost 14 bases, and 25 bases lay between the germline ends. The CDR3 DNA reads TGTGCCAGCAGGACATTTGATGCAACTAATGAAGGGCTGTTTTTT. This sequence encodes CASRTFDATNEGLFF. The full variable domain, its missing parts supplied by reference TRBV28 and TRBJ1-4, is DVKVTQSSRYLVKRTGEKVFLECVQDMDHENMFWYRQDPGLGLRLIYFSYDVKMKEKGDIPEGYSVSREKKERFSLILESASTNQTSMYLCASRTFDATNEGLFFGSGTQLSVL.